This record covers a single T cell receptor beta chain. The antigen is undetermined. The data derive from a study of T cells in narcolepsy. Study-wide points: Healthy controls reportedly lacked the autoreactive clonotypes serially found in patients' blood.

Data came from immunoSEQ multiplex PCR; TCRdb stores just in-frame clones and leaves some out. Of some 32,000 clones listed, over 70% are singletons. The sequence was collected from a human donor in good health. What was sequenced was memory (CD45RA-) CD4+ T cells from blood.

The CDR3 sequence: CASSLSENQPQHF. CDR3 coding DNA: TGTGCCAGCAGTCTCAGTGAGAATCAGCCCCAGCATTTT. V and J are TRBV2 and TRBJ1-5; D is uncertain. The germline CDR1 and CDR2 sequences are SNHLY and FYNNEI. CDR3 length: 13 amino acids. Trimming stripped 5 bases from V and 4 bases from J, with 9 bases between.